In this sample, the clone carrying this TCR beta chain turned up many times. This entry belongs to a study of regulatory T cells in long-lasting Graves disease. Sample time point: newly diagnosed GD, antithyroid drugs for less than 3 months. PBMCs provided the RNA from which the TCR library was made. This CDR3 contains 17 residues. V lost 0 bases and J 1 base, leaving 13 bases between the germline ends. Looked up from germline, CDR1 is SGHTA and CDR2 is FQGTGA. HTBI primers from iRepertoire and Arm-PCR of CDR3 regions yielded the TCR beta libraries. MiXCR was run by TCRdb on the multiplex PCR reads, yielding one entry per CDR3 protein. The data contain under 400,000 distinct CDR3 sequences, 16% of them seen just once; the ten biggest clones take up roughly 27%. This sample was shared with a second study, whose subject was T cells in Graves' hyperthyroidism and ophthalmopathy. As reported in that work: No progression to ophthalmopathy during 18 months of follow-up defined stable disease.

The sequences come from peripheral blood mononuclear cells (PBMCs), collected at new diagnosis, from a patient treated with antithyroid drugs. The rearrangement uses TRBV7-3 and TRBJ2-1; TRBD1 is a possible D gene (6 bases). The origin of this receptor is a man aged 35 to 55 with Graves disease. The CDR3 loop reads CASSLTGGLSSYNEQFF. The CDR3, as DNA: TGTGCCAGCAGCTTAACTGGGGGCCTCTCTTCCTACAATGAGCAGTTCTTC.